This T cell receptor beta chain appears in the sequencing data of a study of response to subunit inactivated influenza vaccine. TCRdb reprocessed the RT-PCR reads via MiXCR and lists one record per CDR3 protein. Of about 500,000 distinct CDR3 sequences in the sample, 16% are singletons; the top ten hold less than 4%. General study points: It was the authors' suggestion that each seasonal influenza vaccination recruits few new T cells.

The CDR3 contains 13 residues. CDR1 and CDR2 (germline): ENHRY, SYGVKD. V was clipped by 9 bases and J by 3 bases; unmatched bases: 3. This clonotype was picked up a small number of times. Its antigen remains unidentified. The chain joins TRBV10-3 to TRBJ2-1, with 9 bases aligning to TRBD1. Sequences were derived from CD4+ T cells sorted from PBMCs, sampled less than 25 months after vaccination. This sequence was found in a man between 50 and 75 years old who received an inactivated influenza vaccine. The CDR3 sequence is CAITDRGYNEQFF. The CDR3 DNA follows: TGTGCCATTACGGACAGGGGCTACAATGAGCAGTTCTTC.